Listed here are 5 T cell receptor beta chains from one sample, sequenced in a study of cytomegalovirus exposure and HLA in healthy donors. PCR primers comprised 60 Vbeta and 13 Jbeta primers. Method: immunoSEQ multiplex PCR; TCRdb's copy keeps in-frame clones and lacks some. This table has about 170,000 clones, around four fifths appearing once. The sample taken for sequencing was PBMCs. The receptors stem from a female donor in good health and CMV-seronegative.

This chain uses TRBV19 with TRBJ1-5, with D maybe TRBD1 (6 bases). The CDR3 length is 15 residues. Germline V gene lookup returns CDR1 LNHDA and CDR2 SQIVND (reference sequence). V lost 4 bases and J lost 5, with 15 bases in between. The CDR3 bases are TGTGCCAGTAGTAGTTCGGACAGCGGCTATCAGCCCCAGCATTTT. This codes for CASSSSDSGYQPQHF.

This clone occurred a few times. This chain joins TRBV9 and TRBJ2-6; D uncertain. Germline V lookup: CDR1 SGDLS, CDR2 YYNGEE. Trimming took 2 bases from V and 4 from J, leaving 16 bases between them. The CDR3 consists of 17 residues. The chain's CDR3 is CASSVLPSGPGANVLTF. CDR3 nucleotides: TGTGCCAGCAGCGTTTTGCCCTCGGGTCCCGGGGCCAACGTCCTGACTTTC. Variable domain in full (rest from reference TRBV9 and TRBJ2-6): DSGVTQTPKHLITATGQRVTLRCSPRSGDLSVYWYQQSLDQGLQFLIQYYNGEERAKGNILERFSAQQFPDLHSELNLSSLELGDSALYFCASSVLPSGPGANVLTFGAGSRLTVL.

This clone was counted only a few times. This rearrangement joins TRBV4-2 to TRBJ2-7, with D unresolved. The CDR3 runs 15 residues. Germline V gene data show CDR1 as LGHNA and CDR2 as YNFKEQ. Trimming cost V 0 bases and J 4 bases, with 13 bases left between them. As DNA, the CDR3 is TGTGCCAGCAGCCAAGAGCGGCACCCCGAATACGAGCAGTACTTC. This sequence encodes CASSQERHPEYEQYF.

The genes are TRBV29-1 and TRBJ2-1; TRBD2 matches at 9 bases. Germline values: CDR1 SQVTM, CDR2 ANQGSEA. This CDR3 has 14 residues. Germline trimming cut 4 bases from V and 6 bases from J; bases unmatched to any gene: 7. CDR3 sequence: CSVVGGGALNEQFF. In DNA, the CDR3 is TGCAGCGTTGTTGGCGGGGGGGCCCTCAATGAGCAGTTCTTC.

The rearrangement uses TRBV15 and TRBJ2-1; TRBD1 matches 9 bases. The CDR3 extends over 15 amino acids. CDR1 LNHNV and CDR2 YYDKDF come from the germline V gene (reference sequence). With V trimmed by 5 bases and J by 8 bases, 10 bases remained unmatched. CDR3 in amino acids: CATSRGDRVLDEQFF. The CDR3 coding sequence is TGTGCCACCAGCCGTGGGGACAGGGTCCTGGATGAGCAGTTCTTC.